The clone carrying this TCR beta chain has only a few counts. Its specificity is unknown. Germline CDR1 reads MGHRA; CDR2 reads YSYEKL. The trim removed 0 bases at V and 2 bases at J, leaving 2 bases unmatched. CDR3 length equals 15 residues. CD4+ T cells from unexposed donors were obtained before the COVID-19 pandemic (2011-2018). Isolation of CD4+ T cells took place after around eleven days in culture. Sequenced by immunoSEQ multiplex PCR; TCRdb stores in-frame clones only, minus some. The data show 25,000 or so clones, approximately 82% seen once. The sample comes from a study of CD4 T cells in relation to SARS-CoV-2 and coronaviruses.

The source is a human donor in good health. Sequenced: CD4+ T cells from PBMCs, cultured in vitro. The chain employs TRBV4-1 and TRBJ2-7; 9 bases map to TRBD2. This chain's CDR3 is CASSQDLAGTYEQYF. DNA for the CDR3: TGCGCCAGCAGCCAAGACCTAGCGGGGACCTACGAGCAGTACTTC.